This passage covers 29 T cell receptor beta chains from one sample sequenced in a study of CD4 T cells in relation to SARS-CoV-2 and coronaviruses. Here immunoSEQ multiplex PCR was the method, and the copy in TCRdb shows in-frame clones only, minus some. Of about 39,000 clones listed, approximately 83% were seen once; the top ten hold around 6.6%. Antigen specificity for these receptors is unknown. Specimen: naive CD4+ T cells from PBMCs, cultured in vitro. Described subset: naive CD4+ T cells isolated by negative enrichment. These receptors all stem from an adult with COVID-19.

V and J are TRBV24-1 and TRBJ2-1; TRBD2 is a possible D gene (6 bases). The V gene lost 4 bases and the J gene lost 2 bases, with 11 bases spanning the gap. Per the germline V gene, CDR1 is KGHDR and CDR2 is SFDVKD. This CDR3 region has 15 residues. CDR3 amino acids: CATSEAGQPYNEQFF. As DNA, the CDR3 is TGTGCCACCAGTGAGGCGGGGCAACCCTACAATGAGCAGTTCTTC.

The genes are TRBV4-1 and TRBJ2-1, with 11 bases identical to TRBD2. The CDR3 totals 16 residues. The J segment lost 7 bases and the V segment lost 3 bases, leaving 8 bases of the junction unmatched. Germline V gene sequence: CDR1 MGHRA, CDR2 YSYEKL. This chain's CDR3 is CASSQYSGRAMNEQFF. In nucleotides, the CDR3 is TGCGCCAGCAGCCAGTATAGCGGGAGGGCCATGAATGAGCAGTTCTTC.

The count of this clone is one. The DNA for the CDR3 is TGTGCCAGCAACCTCCCTCCGAGAGGTAGAGAGACCCAGTACTTC. Protein sequence: CASNLPPRGRETQYF. V usage is TRBV6-5 and J usage is TRBJ2-5; D call uncertain. CDR1 is MNHEY and CDR2 is SVGAGI in the germline V gene. The CDR3 length is 15 residues. V shed 7 bases and J shed 4 bases, with 19 bases lying between them.

The chain employs TRBV7-2 and TRBJ2-7; D is possibly TRBD2 (6 bases). Germline V gives CDR1 SGHTA, CDR2 FQGNSA. This CDR3 spans 14 amino acids. V dropped 2 bases and J dropped 3 bases, with 11 bases sitting between them. The DNA of the CDR3 is TGTGCCAGCAGCTTACTAGGGACTCTCTACGAGCAGTACTTC. Translated: CASSLLGTLYEQYF.

This clone was counted a few times. The chain carries TRBV7-8 and TRBJ1-1, with 8 positions matching TRBD1. V trimming: 2 bases; J trimming: 3 bases; junction bases outside the gene matches: 8. The CDR3 covers 16 residues. The germline CDR1 and CDR2 sequences are SGHVS and FQNEAQ. CDR3 coding DNA: TGTGCCAGCAGCTTATCCCAGGGGGCGGGGGACACTGAAGCTTTCTTT. Encoded protein: CASSLSQGAGDTEAFF.

The gene calls are TRBV6-6 and TRBJ2-2; 10 positions match TRBD2. Germline-derived CDR1 and CDR2 are MNHNY and SVGAGI (reference sequence). J was trimmed by 6 bases and V by 5 bases; bases with no gene match: 12. The CDR3 contains 17 residues. The chain's CDR3 is CASSPHSGRALAGELFF. As DNA, the CDR3 is TGTGCCAGCAGTCCCCACAGCGGGAGGGCCTTAGCCGGGGAGCTGTTTTTT.

This rearrangement joins TRBV6-5 to TRBJ2-5, with 8 bases lining up with TRBD2. Germline CDR1 reads MNHEY; CDR2 reads SVGAGI. Unmatched junction bases numbered 7, after V lost 7 bases and J lost 0 bases. The CDR3 covers 15 residues. CDR3: CASKRLASYQETQYF. CDR3 DNA: TGTGCCAGCAAGAGACTAGCGTCCTACCAAGAGACCCAGTACTTC.

The V and J genes are TRBV28 and TRBJ2-7, with 8 bases lining up with TRBD2. Germline V lookup: CDR1 MDHEN, CDR2 SYDVKM. The CDR3 runs 15 residues. The V and J ends lost 5 bases and 2 bases, in that order; junction bases with no gene match: 8. The CDR3 reads CASSKSGRRTYEQYF. The CDR3 nucleotides are TGTGCCAGCAGTAAAAGCGGGAGACGCACCTACGAGCAGTACTTC. The full variable domain, rest sourced from reference TRBV28 and TRBJ2-7, is DVKVTQSSRYLVKRTGEKVFLECVQDMDHENMFWYRQDPGLGLRLIYFSYDVKMKEKGDIPEGYSVSREKKERFSLILESASTNQTSMYLCASSKSGRRTYEQYFGPGTRLTVT.

As DNA, the CDR3 is TGTGCCACCAGTGGTATGAAGCGCTCCTACAATGAGCAGTTCTTC. Amino acid sequence: CATSGMKRSYNEQFF. V and J are TRBV24-1 and TRBJ2-1, with no clear D. V lost 5 bases to trimming and J lost 0 bases, with 10 bases between them. Germline V gene lookup returns CDR1 KGHDR and CDR2 SFDVKD. The CDR3 is 15 residues long.

The chain employs TRBV30 and TRBJ1-6; no clear D. The germline V gene encodes CDR1 GTSNPN and CDR2 SVGIG (reference sequence). Trimming shortened V by 3 bases and J by 11 bases, and 11 bases separated the two germline ends. The CDR3 consists of 12 residues. The CDR3 is CAWRGGNPPLHF. The CDR3 DNA sequence: TGTGCCTGGAGAGGAGGGAATCCACCCCTCCACTTT.

This chain links TRBV11-1 with TRBJ2-7; D is possibly TRBD2 (8 bases). The V end lost 5 bases, the J end lost 6 bases, and 23 bases lay between the germline ends. Germline values: CDR1 SGHAT, CDR2 FQDESV (reference sequence). The CDR3 length is 16 residues. The CDR3 sequence is CASSPRLGQSGGEQYF. The CDR3 DNA follows: TGTGCCAGCAGCCCAAGGTTGGGACAGAGCGGGGGCGAGCAGTACTTC.

This clone was seen just once. The chain has TRBV4-1 and TRBJ2-2, with 10 nucleotides matching TRBD2. CDR3 length equals 22 residues. J was trimmed by 6 bases and V by 3 bases; bases with no gene match: 25. Germline assignment: CDR1 MGHRA and CDR2 YSYEKL. The CDR3 loop is CASSHPAQSRTSGNIRAGELFF. The CDR3 region has the DNA TGCGCCAGCAGCCATCCCGCCCAAAGCCGGACTAGCGGAAATATAAGGGCCGGGGAGCTGTTTTTT.

This rearrangement joins TRBV5-8 to TRBJ2-1; 11 nucleotides line up with TRBD2. Losses at the gene ends were 1 base for V and 3 bases for J; bases not matched to a gene: 0. The CDR3 sequence is 15 residues long. Germline lookup yields CDR1 SGHTS and CDR2 YDEGEE. CDR3 loop: CASSLTSGSYNEQFF. CDR3 nucleotide sequence: TGTGCCAGCAGCTTGACTAGCGGGAGCTACAATGAGCAGTTCTTC. Drawing the rest from reference TRBV5-8 and TRBJ2-1, the complete variable domain is EAGVTQSPTHLIKTRGQQATLRCSPISGHTSVYWYQQALGLGLQFLLWYDEGEERNRGNFPPRFSGRQFPNYSSELNVNALELEDSALYLCASSLTSGSYNEQFFGPGTRLTVL.

The V gene is TRBV2, the J gene TRBJ2-3, with no clear D. V dropped 2 bases and J dropped 1 base, with 7 bases sitting between them. Germline V gene lookup returns CDR1 SNHLY and CDR2 FYNNEI. CDR3 length equals 14 residues. CDR3 DNA: TGTGCCAGCAGTGAAATTCGGGGCACAGATACGCAGTATTTT. Protein: CASSEIRGTDTQYF.

The V gene is TRBV13, the J gene TRBJ1-2; a possible D gene is TRBD1 (6 bases). The CDR3 consists of 14 residues. V was clipped by 5 bases and J by 6 bases, with 16 bases between them. The germline CDR1 and CDR2 sequences are PRHDT and FYEKMQ (reference sequence). CDR3 loop: CASSDDRPGDGYTF. CDR3 DNA sequence: TGTGCCAGCAGCGACGACAGGCCGGGGGATGGCTACACCTTC.

V and J are TRBV5-1 and TRBJ2-3; perhaps TRBD1 as D (6 bases). V was clipped by 4 bases and J by 6 bases, with 12 bases between them. This CDR3 has 13 amino acids. Germline assignment: CDR1 SGHRS and CDR2 YFSETQ. The CDR3 nucleotides read TGCGCCAGCAGCGTATCAGGGGCGGATACGCAGTATTTT. This gives the protein CASSVSGADTQYF.

V and J are TRBV25-1 and TRBJ2-1; possibly TRBD1 or TRBD2 for D (5 bases each). V shed 3 bases and J shed 6 bases, with 21 bases lying between them. The length of the CDR3 is 17 residues. The germline V gene encodes CDR1 MGHDK and CDR2 SYGVNS. This chain's CDR3 is CASSDISGRKRINEQFF. The CDR3 region has the DNA TGTGCCAGCAGTGATATTTCGGGGCGGAAACGGATCAATGAGCAGTTCTTC.

The CDR3 nucleotides read TGTGCCAGCAGCCCGCGCACCGGGGAGCTGTTTTTT. Amino acids: CASSPRTGELFF. This chain uses TRBV5-4 with TRBJ2-2; D not certain. The CDR3 extends over 12 amino acids. Per the germline V gene, CDR1 is SGHNT and CDR2 is YYREEE (reference sequence). With 4 bases removed from V and 4 bases from J, the gap between germline ends came to 5 bases. The variable domain in full, with the rest retrieved from reference TRBV5-4 and TRBJ2-2, is ETGVTQSPTHLIKTRGQQVTLRCSSQSGHNTVSWYQQALGQGPQFIFQYYREEENGRGNFPPRFSGLQFPNYSSELNVNALELDDSALYLCASSPRTGELFFGEGSRLTVL.

In this sample, this clone turned up a few times. V is TRBV4-1 and J is TRBJ2-7, with a possible D match to TRBD2 (6 bases). Germline assignment: CDR1 MGHRA and CDR2 YSYEKL. CDR3 size: 14 residues. Trimming pared 0 bases from V and 2 bases from J, leaving 8 bases between. The CDR3 nucleotides are TGCGCCAGCAGCCAAGATTCGGGGGCCTACGAGCAGTACTTC. Protein sequence: CASSQDSGAYEQYF.

This sequence joins TRBV7-6 and TRBJ2-3; 9 bases fit TRBD2. Trimming removed 0 bases from V and 4 bases from J; junction bases left unmatched: 8. Germline CDR1 is SGHVS and CDR2 is FNYEAQ. The CDR3 spans 17 residues. CDR3 amino acids: CASSLAWAGGGADTQYF. The CDR3 region has the DNA TGTGCCAGCAGCTTAGCGTGGGCGGGAGGGGGCGCAGATACGCAGTATTTT.

The CDR3 loop reads CASSNPGVPQHF. CDR3 nucleotide sequence: TGTGCCAGCAGCAACCCAGGGGTGCCCCAGCATTTT. The chain uses TRBV28 and TRBJ1-5, with D possibly being TRBD1 (6 bases). In germline, CDR1 is MDHEN, CDR2 SYDVKM. Deletions cut 6 bases from V and 9 bases from J, with 12 bases between. This CDR3 contains 12 residues.

The rearrangement links TRBV11-2 to TRBJ2-5; 10 bases are shared with TRBD1. This CDR3 has 16 amino acids. J lost 1 base, V lost 5 bases, and 7 bases had no gene match. Germline lookup yields CDR1 SGHAT and CDR2 FQNNGV. CDR3 DNA sequence: TGTGCCAGCAGCAAGGGACAGGGGTTGTCCCAAGAGACCCAGTACTTC. It encodes CASSKGQGLSQETQYF.

The chain carries TRBV3-1 (or the pseudogene TRBV3-2) and TRBJ1-3; D perhaps matches TRBD1 (5 bases). The CDR3 has 16 amino acids. Germline V gene lookup returns CDR1 LGHDT and CDR2 YNNKEL (reference sequence). V dropped 1 base and J dropped 0 bases, with 10 bases sitting between them. This CDR3 reads CASSQVGLSSGNTIYF. The CDR3 nucleotides are TGTGCCAGCAGCCAAGTGGGACTGAGCTCTGGAAACACCATATATTTT.

The CDR3 DNA sequence: TGTGCCAGCTCACAGGCGGCGGGCGAGCAGTACTTC. This sequence encodes CASSQAAGEQYF. V and J are TRBV18 and TRBJ2-7, with a weak D call TRBD2 (5 bases). From germline, CDR1 is KGHSH and CDR2 LQKENI. V lost 4 bases, J lost 6 bases, and 10 bases lay in between. The CDR3 consists of 12 residues.

This clone was counted only a few times. This chain's CDR3 is CASSYREHQPQHF. The CDR3 DNA is TGTGCCAGCAGTTACAGGGAACATCAGCCCCAGCATTTT. V is TRBV27 and J is TRBJ1-5; possibly TRBD1 for D (6 bases). This CDR3 contains 13 residues. V lost 4 bases, J lost 5 bases, and 9 bases lay in between. Germline V gene lookup returns CDR1 MNHEY and CDR2 SMNVEV (reference sequence).

This rearrangement joins TRBV2 to TRBJ1-1; tentative D call: TRBD1 (6 bases). This CDR3 is built from 13 residues. Trimming left V 6 bases short and J 12 bases short, with 20 bases between. Germline CDR1 SNHLY, CDR2 FYNNEI. The CDR3 DNA sequence: TGTGCCAGCAGGACAGAGACGACAGGTGGGACTTTCTTT. Translation gives CASRTETTGGTFF.

The chain combines TRBV28 with TRBJ1-4; D remains unclear. CDR3 size: 15 residues. Trimming shortened V by 7 bases and J by 0 bases, and 12 bases separated the two germline ends. CDR1 MDHEN and CDR2 SYDVKM come from the germline V gene. This CDR3 is CASTISGATNEKLFF. CDR3 DNA: TGTGCCAGCACCATTTCCGGGGCAACTAATGAAAAACTGTTTTTT.

The V call is TRBV7-9, the J call TRBJ1-4, with a weak D call TRBD1 (5 bases). The CDR3 sequence is 15 residues long. Germline V lookup: CDR1 SEHNR, CDR2 FQNEAQ (reference sequence). Trimming stripped 1 base from V and 13 bases from J, with 19 bases between. The CDR3 region has the DNA TGTGCCAGCAGCTTAGAGAGGCAGGGTAATGAAGGACTGTTTTTT. This gives the protein CASSLERQGNEGLFF.

The chain couples TRBV7-6 to TRBJ2-1; the match to TRBD2 covers 12 bases. CDR3 size: 18 residues. Germline-derived CDR1 and CDR2 are SGHVS and FNYEAQ. V was clipped by 4 bases and J by 4 bases; unmatched bases: 11. Written as DNA, the CDR3 is TGTGCCAGCAGCTCCCGACTAGCGGGAGCCCTCCTATACAATGAGCAGTTCTTC. Translation gives CASSSRLAGALLYNEQFF.